This T cell receptor (beta chain) appears in the sequencing data of a study of blood T cell repertoires in COVID-19 (TCRdb year 2020). About the investigation overall: The collaborator samples originated in the United States, Italy and Spain and spanned the acute and convalescent phases of COVID-19. The dataset comprised deeply sampled blood TCRbeta repertoires from subjects exposed to, actively infected with, or recovered from COVID-19. The repertoires were made available in a free public database intended to serve as a resource for research on the immune response to SARS-CoV-2. Where available, HLA class I and class II types were obtained from metadata supplied by the sample provider rather than from assay-based typing. The sample metadata nearly always contained a de-identified subject ID, COVID-19 status, age in years and sex. The samples were drawn from two sources: the first 160 participants of the ongoing ImmuneRACE study, and 1,000 to 1,500 subjects contributed by 6 global collaborators. The material from the prospective study consisted of cDNA or gDNA derived from T cells, B-cell-depleted T cells, or PBMCs. General conclusions and limits of the study: The amount of clinical and demographic metadata varied by source and participant and was provided uncurated.

With regard to this clone: This receptor's antigen is unknown. Per-nucleotide qualities are absent, and no much larger clonotype sits a single base away.

The CDR3 numbers 13 residues from cysteine through phenylalanine. Here the CDR3 DNA is all that survives: 39 bases in frame from base 1. The germline V gene provides CDR1 SGHTA and CDR2 FQGNSA. Trimmed from V: 0 bases; trimmed from J: 12 bases; junction bases lacking a gene match: 3. The immunoSEQ Assay, a bias-controlled multiplex PCR, was used to amplify TCRbeta CDR3 regions from genomic DNA. In the authors' own workflow: Within the assay, amplification of reference gene primers was used to estimate how many nucleated cells each sample contained. To quantify the absolute abundance of each unique TCRbeta CDR3 rearrangement, sequence reads were collapsed and filtered. Productive Simpson clonality was computed per sample as the square root of Simpson's diversity index over productive rearrangements. Held by TCRdb, this immuneACCESS table contains in-frame sequences only and omits some clones. Under half of the omission traces to an unresolved V gene where checked; the cause of the rest is unknown. V, J and clone size are those of that table, while D and trimming were read from the DNA. This sample has tens of thousands of clones in its table, and about nine tenths of those were observed once. Around 2.1% of the sample goes to the ten largest clones.

Each collaborating institution followed its own protocols to collect whole blood in K2EDTA tubes. Collaborator samples were shipped for TCRbeta analysis as frozen whole blood, isolated PBMCs, or DNA extracted from either sample type. The origin of this receptor is a man in his fifties or sixties with acute or convalescent COVID-19. The chain is assembled from TRBV7-2 and TRBJ1-1; 11 central bases correspond to TRBD1. The sequenced material came from peripheral blood. The CDR3 region: CASSLADRGLSFF. The DNA sequence follows: TGTGCCAGCAGCTTAGCGGACAGGGGGCTGTCTTTCTTT.